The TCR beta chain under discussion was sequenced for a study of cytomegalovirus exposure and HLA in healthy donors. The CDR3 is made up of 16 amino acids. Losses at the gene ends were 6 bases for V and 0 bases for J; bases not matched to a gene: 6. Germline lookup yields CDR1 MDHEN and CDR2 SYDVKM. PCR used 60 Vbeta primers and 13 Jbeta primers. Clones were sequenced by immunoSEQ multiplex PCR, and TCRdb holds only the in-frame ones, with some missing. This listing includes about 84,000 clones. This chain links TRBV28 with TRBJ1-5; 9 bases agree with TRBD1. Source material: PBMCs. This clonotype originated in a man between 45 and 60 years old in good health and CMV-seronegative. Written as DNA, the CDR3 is TGTGCCAGCAGCCTTGACAGGGGGTATAGCAATCAGCCCCAGCATTTT. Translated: CASSLDRGYSNQPQHF.